One and the same sample provided the 29 T cell receptor beta chains below, sequenced in a study of T-cell memory formation after mild COVID-19. TCRdb reprocessed the 5' RACE reads via MiXCR and lists one record per CDR3 protein. Among approximately 450,000 distinct CDR3 sequences, around a sixth were seen once, and the ten largest hold 9% to 15%. Sequenced material: PBMCs or a T cell subset sorted from them (not recorded which). The receptors stem from an adult woman who had mild COVID-19 (a few samples of this study predate the infection). Cell type and time point are not known.

This clonotype was seen a few times. This rearrangement joins TRBV14 to TRBJ2-3; D is ambiguous. Germline V gene data show CDR1 as SGHDN and CDR2 as FVKESK. The CDR3 spans 17 residues. The ends were cut back, 4 bases at V and 0 bases at J, with 17 bases in the middle. CDR3 region: CASSLTPEFVSTDTQYF. CDR3 coding DNA: TGTGCCAGCAGCCTAACGCCCGAGTTCGTAAGCACAGATACGCAGTATTTT.

The rearrangement links TRBV29-1 to TRBJ1-1, with a tentative D call TRBD1 (6 bases). Germline CDR1 is SQVTM and CDR2 is ANQGSEA. This CDR3 is built from 14 residues. Trimming removed 3 bases at V and 5 bases at J, with 16 bases between. The CDR3 protein is CSVDAGQGWTEAFF. CDR3 bases: TGCAGCGTTGACGCCGGTCAGGGGTGGACTGAAGCTTTCTTT.

This clonotype was observed a handful of times. The rearrangement joins TRBV12-3 or TRBV12-4 to TRBJ2-1, with D perhaps given as TRBD1 or TRBD2 (6 bases each). V was trimmed by 3 bases and J by 5 bases, leaving 11 bases between them. CDR3 size: 14 residues. In DNA, the CDR3 is TGTGCCAGCAGTTTGAGGGGGACTCACAATGAGCAGTTCTTC. This translates into CASSLRGTHNEQFF.

This clonotype was seen a few times. V is TRBV12-3 or TRBV12-4 and J is TRBJ1-2; D is ambiguous. CDR3 length equals 13 residues. Trimming removed 4 bases from V and 5 bases from J, with 11 bases in between. The CDR3 is CASSYPGKYGYTF. The CDR3 DNA reads TGTGCCAGCAGTTACCCCGGAAAGTATGGCTACACCTTC.

For the CDR3, the DNA is TGTGCCAGCAGCGTAGGAAGGGGGGCCGGGTGGACTGAAGCTTTCTTT. Protein product: CASSVGRGAGWTEAFF. The rearrangement uses TRBV9 and TRBJ1-1; possible D gene TRBD1, 6 bases. The germline CDR1 and CDR2 sequences are SGDLS and YYNGEE. The CDR3 is 16 residues long. Trimming took off 0 bases at V and 5 bases at J, with 17 bases between the two ends.

This clonotype has at least ten counts. The genes are TRBV12-3 or TRBV12-4 and TRBJ2-7, with D perhaps TRBD1 (6 bases). Trimming cost V 5 bases and J 2 bases, with 10 bases left between them. The CDR3 has 13 amino acids. The CDR3 sequence: CASSVQGTYEQYF. DNA for the CDR3: TGTGCCAGCAGTGTGCAGGGGACCTACGAGCAGTACTTC.

For the CDR3, the DNA is TGTGCCAGCAGTTTACTAGCGGGCACACATGAGCAGTTCTTC. It translates to CASSLLAGTHEQFF. V usage is TRBV12-3 or TRBV12-4 and J usage is TRBJ2-1; 8 bases are a match to TRBD2. Losses at the gene ends were 2 bases for V and 8 bases for J; bases not matched to a gene: 5. This CDR3 is built from 14 residues.

This clonotype appeared a few times. The rearrangement links TRBV6-5 to TRBJ2-7; TRBD2 might be the D (6 bases). The CDR3 runs 13 residues. Trimming stripped 6 bases from V and 7 bases from J, with 16 bases between. In germline, CDR1 is MNHEY, CDR2 SVGAGI. CDR3 residues: CASSQTRRWEQYF. The CDR3 DNA reads TGTGCCAGCAGCCAGACTAGGAGGTGGGAGCAGTACTTC.

This clonotype was detected ten times or more. The rearrangement joins TRBV7-9 to TRBJ1-5; 8 nucleotides line up with TRBD1. Trimming removed 1 base from V and 4 bases from J; junction bases left unmatched: 3. CDR1 is SEHNR, CDR2 FQNEAQ, per germline (reference sequence). The length of the CDR3 is 15 residues. In DNA, the CDR3 is TGTGCCAGCAGCTTAGGCAGGGGGCAAAATCAGCCCCAGCATTTT. This translates into CASSLGRGQNQPQHF.

This clonotype was counted only a few times. This chain joins TRBV20-1 and TRBJ2-3, with 12 bases lining up with TRBD2. This CDR3 is built from 16 residues. Trimming took 3 bases from V and 3 from J; bases not matched to a gene: 7. Germline V gene data show CDR1 as DFQATT and CDR2 as SNEGSKA (reference sequence). The CDR3 nucleotides are TGCAGTGCTAGCCCTAGCGGGGGGGCGTCGACAGATACGCAGTATTTT. Residues: CSASPSGGASTDTQYF.

This clonotype has more than one count but fewer than ten. The rearrangement uses TRBV7-3 and TRBJ1-1; D possibly corresponds to TRBD1 (6 bases). CDR1 and CDR2 (germline): SGHTA, FQGTGA. This CDR3 has 14 residues. V shed 5 bases and J shed 3 bases, with 13 bases lying between them. CDR3 protein: CASSPTGGYTEAFF. The CDR3 DNA reads TGTGCCAGCAGCCCGACTGGGGGCTACACTGAAGCTTTCTTT.

This clonotype has a handful of counts. The chain recombines TRBV7-3 with TRBJ2-2, with 7 bases fitting TRBD2. Germline values: CDR1 SGHTA, CDR2 FQGTGA. Germline trimming cut 5 bases from V and 3 bases from J; bases unmatched to any gene: 3. The CDR3 length is 14 residues. DNA for the CDR3: TGTGCCAGCAGCCCCCGGGGGGACACCGGGGAGCTGTTTTTT. It specifies CASSPRGDTGELFF.

This clonotype was seen more than once but under ten times. The chain carries TRBV5-1 and TRBJ2-5; 9 bases match TRBD1. V gave up 6 bases and J gave up 8 bases; unmatched junction bases: 11. Germline V gives CDR1 SGHRS, CDR2 YFSETQ. The CDR3 extends over 14 amino acids. This CDR3 reads CASNLWGQGQTQYF. In DNA form, the CDR3 reads TGCGCCAGCAATCTGTGGGGACAGGGACAAACCCAGTACTTC.

This clonotype was detected once. The CDR3 here is CASRLDRTNTEAFF. The CDR3 nucleotides are TGTGCCAGCAGACTCGACAGGACGAACACTGAAGCTTTCTTT. The J gene is TRBJ1-1, the V gene TRBV6-5, with D possibly being TRBD1 (6 bases). CDR3 length equals 14 residues. Germline V gives CDR1 MNHEY, CDR2 SVGAGI. With 6 bases removed from V and 1 base from J, the gap between germline ends came to 12 bases.

This clonotype occurred a few times. The gene calls are TRBV2 and TRBJ2-1; perhaps D is TRBD1 or TRBD2 (5 bases each). CDR3 size: 17 residues. The V gene's germline CDR1 is SNHLY and CDR2 FYNNEI. Trimming stripped 7 bases from V and 0 bases from J, with 19 bases between. CDR3 sequence reads: CASTQRDRPSSYNEQFF. Here the CDR3 DNA reads TGTGCCAGCACTCAGAGGGACCGCCCGAGCTCCTACAATGAGCAGTTCTTC.

This clonotype showed up just a few times. The rearrangement links TRBV5-1 to TRBJ1-1; D unresolved. The CDR3 extends over 15 amino acids. The germline CDR1 and CDR2 sequences are SGHRS and YFSETQ. The germline V and J ends were trimmed by 6 bases and 6 bases, with 21 bases remaining between them. CDR3 DNA sequence: TGCGCCAGCATCCCGCGCCCCTCAAGTTACGCTGAAGCTTTCTTT. Translated: CASIPRPSSYAEAFF.

This clonotype was observed a handful of times. The genes are TRBV20-1 and TRBJ2-2, with TRBD1 matching 7 bases. Germline V lookup: CDR1 DFQATT, CDR2 SNEGSKA (reference sequence). J gave up 0 bases and V 2 bases, and 3 bases lay outside the gene matches. There are 15 residues in the CDR3. DNA of the CDR3: TGCAGTGCTAGACCGGGACAGCCGAACACCGGGGAGCTGTTTTTT. Protein sequence: CSARPGQPNTGELFF.

This clonotype was counted between two and nine times. V and J are TRBV27 and TRBJ1-1; TRBD1 is a possible D gene (5 bases). The V and J ends lost 2 bases and 0 bases respectively, with 10 bases between them. Germline V gene sequence: CDR1 MNHEY, CDR2 SMNVEV (reference sequence). CDR3 length equals 15 residues. The CDR3 sequence is CASSLGPGMNTEAFF. The CDR3 nucleotides read TGTGCCAGCAGTTTAGGTCCAGGGATGAACACTGAAGCTTTCTTT.

V usage is TRBV5-6 and J usage is TRBJ2-5, with 13 bases matching TRBD2. Germline V CDR1 and CDR2: SGHDT, YYEEEE. The CDR3 loop spans 16 amino acids. V lost 6 bases to trimming and J lost 2 bases; unmatched junction nucleotides: 7. CDR3 nucleotides: TGTGCCAGCACCGGACTAGCGGGGGACAAACAAGAGACCCAGTACTTC. Protein product: CASTGLAGDKQETQYF.

The rearrangement links TRBV6-4 to TRBJ2-1; weak D call: TRBD2 (5 bases). Germline CDR1 reads MRHNA; CDR2 reads SNTAGT. The CDR3 loop spans 16 amino acids. Trimming left V 6 bases short and J 1 base short, with 16 bases between. Here the CDR3 reads CASRRQWERSYNEQFF. CDR3 nucleotides: TGTGCCAGCAGGCGTCAGTGGGAGAGGTCCTACAATGAGCAGTTCTTC.

V usage is TRBV9 and J usage is TRBJ1-2, with 8 bases matching TRBD1. This CDR3 has 17 amino acids. In germline, CDR1 is SGDLS, CDR2 YYNGEE. Germline trimming cut 4 bases from V and 3 bases from J; bases unmatched to any gene: 14. The CDR3 here is CASSSWDRSGTDYGYTF. CDR3 DNA: TGTGCCAGCAGCTCCTGGGACAGGAGTGGAACGGACTATGGCTACACCTTC.

The V call is TRBV5-6, the J call TRBJ2-7; perhaps D is TRBD1 or TRBD2 (5 bases each). Looked up from germline, CDR1 is SGHDT and CDR2 is YYEEEE. V lost 0 bases to trimming and J lost 0 bases, with 13 bases between them. The CDR3 is made up of 16 amino acids. CDR3 residues: CASSLDPGASSYEQYF. For the CDR3, the DNA is TGTGCCAGCAGCTTGGATCCCGGGGCAAGCTCCTACGAGCAGTACTTC.

With respect to this clonotype: A much larger clone sits a single nucleotide away, making a read error possible. The chain employs TRBV29-1 and TRBJ2-3; D unclear. In germline, CDR1 is SQVTM, CDR2 ANQGSEA. This CDR3 is 12 amino acids long. The CDR3 here is CSVEALTDTQCF. The DNA for the CDR3 is TGCAGCGTTGAGGCCCTCACAGATACGCAGTGTTTT.

This clonotype has at least ten counts. The chain carries TRBV19 and TRBJ1-2, with a possible D match to TRBD1 (5 bases). Germline lookup yields CDR1 LNHDA and CDR2 SQIVND (reference sequence). V was clipped by 3 bases and J by 3 bases, with 14 bases between them. There are 15 residues in the CDR3. The CDR3 here is CASSMATGTDYGYTF. CDR3 bases: TGTGCCAGTAGTATGGCCACCGGGACTGACTATGGCTACACCTTC.

J is TRBJ2-7 and V is TRBV10-3; TRBD1 aligns across 8 bases. Germline-derived CDR1 and CDR2 are ENHRY and SYGVKD. The CDR3 runs 12 residues. With 4 bases clipped from V and 6 bases from J, the junction kept 2 bases outside the gene matches. In DNA, the CDR3 is TGTGCCATCAGTGCAGACAGGGGCGAGCAGTACTTC. Amino acids: CAISADRGEQYF.

This clonotype was seen a handful of times. The CDR3 DNA reads TGCGCCAGCAGCTACTTCGGGACAGGGAACTACACCTTC. Amino acids: CASSYFGTGNYTF. The chain joins TRBV5-1 to TRBJ1-2; 9 nucleotides match TRBD1. The J segment lost 10 bases and the V segment lost 3 bases, leaving 7 bases of the junction unmatched. The CDR3 contains 13 residues. CDR1 SGHRS and CDR2 YFSETQ come from the germline V gene.

The chain employs TRBV20-1 and TRBJ2-1, with 8 nucleotides matching TRBD2. Germline assignment: CDR1 DFQATT and CDR2 SNEGSKA (reference sequence). The CDR3 is 16 residues long. J gave up 4 bases and V 4 bases, and 12 bases lay outside the gene matches. CDR3 sequence: CSATPLSGGTYNEQFF. The CDR3 DNA is TGCAGTGCTACACCCCTTTCGGGGGGGACTTACAATGAGCAGTTCTTC.

Many counts were recorded for this clonotype. The rearrangement links TRBV4-1 to TRBJ2-1; the D call may be TRBD1 or TRBD2 (5 bases each). Per the germline V gene, CDR1 is MGHRA and CDR2 is YSYEKL. The CDR3 has 15 amino acids. Trimming pared 2 bases from V and 9 bases from J, leaving 17 bases between. This chain's CDR3 is CASSQNLGGGGEQFF. Written as DNA, the CDR3 is TGCGCCAGCAGCCAAAATCTGGGTGGGGGTGGTGAGCAGTTCTTC.

V gene TRBV5-1 combines with J gene TRBJ1-4; D ambiguous. The CDR3 is 14 residues long. Germline CDR1 SGHRS, CDR2 YFSETQ. With 4 bases removed from V and 5 bases from J, the gap between germline ends came to 12 bases. The CDR3 sequence is CASSQTRENEKLFF. The DNA for the CDR3 is TGCGCCAGCAGCCAGACAAGGGAGAATGAAAAACTGTTTTTT.